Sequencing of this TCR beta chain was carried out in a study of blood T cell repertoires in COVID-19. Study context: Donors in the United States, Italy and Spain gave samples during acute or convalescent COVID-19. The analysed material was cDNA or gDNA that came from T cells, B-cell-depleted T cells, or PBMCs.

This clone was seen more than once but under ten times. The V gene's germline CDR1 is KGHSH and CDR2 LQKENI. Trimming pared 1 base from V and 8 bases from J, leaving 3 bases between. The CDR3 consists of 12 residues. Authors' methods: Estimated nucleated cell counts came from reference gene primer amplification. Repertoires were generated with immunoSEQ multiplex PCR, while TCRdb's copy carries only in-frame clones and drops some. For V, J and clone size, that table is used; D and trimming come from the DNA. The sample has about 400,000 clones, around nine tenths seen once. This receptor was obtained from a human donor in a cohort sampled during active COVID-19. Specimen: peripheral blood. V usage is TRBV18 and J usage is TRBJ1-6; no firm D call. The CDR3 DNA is TGTGCCAGCTCACCACGAGATTCACCCCTCCACTTT. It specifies CASSPRDSPLHF. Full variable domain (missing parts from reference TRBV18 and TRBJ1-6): NAGVMQNPRHLVRRRGQEARLRCSPMKGHSHVYWYRQLPEEGLKFMVYLQKENIIDESGMPKERFSAEFPKEGPSILRIQQVVRGDSAAYFCASSPRDSPLHFGNGTRLTVT.